A selection of T cell receptor beta chains follows, all from one sample in a study of beta chain features in type 1 diabetes. Some clones are missing from TCRdb's copy, which holds only in-frame ones; the method was immunoSEQ multiplex PCR. Of 330,000 or so clones listed, around a fifth were seen once; the top ten hold approximately 0.041%. Input material: naive CD4+ T cells from blood. Receptor source: a woman between 18 and 29 years old in good health. Both conserved end residues are part of each CDR3. The D gene is left open where the match is weak. A clone size is listed for some rows: how often the clone was seen (once, few, many), or a class if it is expanded.

d_gene | abundance | j_gene | v_gene | len | CDR3nt | CDR3aa
TRBD2 | - | TRBJ2-1 | TRBV5-4 | 15 | TGTGCCAGCAGAAACGGGACTAGCTCCTACAATGAGCAGTTCTTC | CASRNGTSSYNEQFF
- | - | TRBJ2-7 | TRBV11-2 | 15 | TGTGCCAGCAGGGCTAGGGCTGCCGGGACCTACGAGCAGTACTTC | CASRARAAGTYEQYF
- | few | TRBJ1-6 | TRBV7-9 | 14 | TGTGCCAGCAGCTTGACAGGAGATAATTCACCCCTCCACTTT | CASSLTGDNSPLHF
- | - | TRBJ1-1 | TRBV5-1 | 13 | TGCGCCAGCAGCTCTCAGGGTTATACTGAAGCTTTCTTT | CASSSQGYTEAFF
- | - | TRBJ1-1 | TRBV5-1 | 17 | TGCGCCAGCAGATCCCAACAGGGCGCCGGGATAGGCACTGAAGCTTTCTTT | CASRSQQGAGIGTEAFF
TRBD1 | few | TRBJ1-5 | TRBV9 | 15 | TGTGCCAGCAGCGCGGGAGGACAGGGGTATCAGCCCCAGCATTTT | CASSAGGQGYQPQHF
- | - | TRBJ1-5 | TRBV28 | 12 | TGTGCCAGCAGTCTCCAAAGCCAGCCCCAGCATTTT | CASSLQSQPQHF
- | - | TRBJ2-7 | TRBV30 | 14 | TGTGCCTGGCAAACCACCGATACGGGCTACGAGCAGTACTTC | CAWQTTDTGYEQYF
TRBD1 | few | TRBJ2-2 | TRBV19 | 15 | TGTGCCAGTAGTGCCCTGACAGGGGGCCCCGGGGAGCTGTTTTTT | CASSALTGGPGELFF
- | - | TRBJ1-4 | TRBV4-2 | 15 | TGTGCCAGCAGCCAAGAACAGGGACGAAGGGAAAAACTGTTTTTT | CASSQEQGRREKLFF
TRBD1 | - | TRBJ1-6 | TRBV5-6 | 14 | TGTGCCAGCAGCTCTGGACAGGGACATTCACCCCTCCACTTT | CASSSGQGHSPLHF
- | - | TRBJ2-4 | TRBV4-2 | 18 | TGTGCCAGCAGCCAAGAAGCGGGCCCCCCCCTAGCCAAAAACATTCAGTACTTC | CASSQEAGPPLAKNIQYF
- | few | TRBJ1-1 | TRBV19 | 14 | TGTGCCAGTAGCCGCCTTGACAGGAACACTGAAGCTTTCTTT | CASSRLDRNTEAFF
- | - | TRBJ2-3 | TRBV5-1 | 14 | TGCGCCAGCAGCTTGGACAGGCCCACAGATACGCAGTATTTT | CASSLDRPTDTQYF
TRBD2 | few | TRBJ2-7 | TRBV14 | 12 | TGTGCCAGCAGCCAAGGGGGACTAGCGGAGTACTTC | CASSQGGLAEYF
- | few | TRBJ1-1 | TRBV29-1 | 11 | TGCAGCGCTACGTTGAACACTGAAGCTTTCTTT | CSATLNTEAFF
- | - | TRBJ2-5 | TRBV11-3 | 15 | TGTGCCAGCAGCTTAGATCTGACTTTCCAAGAGACCCAGTACTTC | CASSLDLTFQETQYF
- | few | TRBJ1-2 | TRBV10-3 | 15 | TGTGCCATCAGTGTGGAGACAGCTTCTAACTATGGCTACACCTTC | CAISVETASNYGYTF
- | - | TRBJ2-7 | TRBV2 | 11 | TGTGCCAGCAGTGAATATTTCGAGCAGTACTTC | CASSEYFEQYF
TRBD1 | - | TRBJ2-1 | TRBV19 | 15 | TGTGCCAGTAGTACGGGACAGGGGAGGTTACGGGAGCAGTTCTTC | CASSTGQGRLREQFF
- | few | TRBJ2-7 | TRBV2 | 12 | TGTGCCAGCAGGCCAGACTCCTACGAGCAGTACTTC | CASRPDSYEQYF
TRBD2 | few | TRBJ2-7 | TRBV11-2 | 14 | TGTGCCAGCAGCCCCACTAGCGGGCAAAACGAGCAGTACTTC | CASSPTSGQNEQYF
- | - | TRBJ2-5 | TRBV11-3 | 15 | TGTGCCAGCAGCTTAATAAGGGGTTCTTCAGAGACCCAGTACTTC | CASSLIRGSSETQYF
- | - | TRBJ1-1 | TRBV7-8 | 13 | TGTGCCAGCAGCAATATGCGGGACACTGAAGCTTTCTTT | CASSNMRDTEAFF
TRBD2 | few | TRBJ2-1 | TRBV13 | 16 | TGTGCCAGCAGCTTTACCTCTTTTAGCGGGAGACAGGAGCAGTTCTTC | CASSFTSFSGRQEQFF
- | few | TRBJ2-7 | TRBV5-1 | 14 | TGCGCCAGCAGCTTGGAGACAGGCGGCTACGAGCAGTACTTC | CASSLETGGYEQYF
- | few | TRBJ1-2 | TRBV9 | 16 | TGTGCCAGCAGCGTAGCTACGAGGGGAGGGGTAGGTGGCTACACCTTC | CASSVATRGGVGGYTF
TRBD1 | - | TRBJ1-2 | TRBV5-4 | 14 | TGTGCCAGCAGCGGCCCGGACAGGGCTTATGGCTACACCTTC | CASSGPDRAYGYTF
- | - | TRBJ2-5 | TRBV5-1 | 12 | TGCGCCAGCAGCTTTACCCAGGAGACCCAGTACTTC | CASSFTQETQYF
- | few | TRBJ2-1 | TRBV15 | 15 | TGTGCCACCAGCAGAGCACTAGTGGGACTGGGGGAGCAGTTCTTC | CATSRALVGLGEQFF
- | - | TRBJ2-6 | TRBV7-7 | 16 | TGTGCTAGCAGCCCCCAACAAGTTTCTGGGGCCAACGTCCTGACTTTC | CASSPQQVSGANVLTF
TRBD2 | few | TRBJ2-1 | TRBV4-1 | 17 | TGCGCCAGCAGCCAAGATCTCCTAGCGGGATCTGGCAATGAGCAGTTCTTC | CASSQDLLAGSGNEQFF
- | - | TRBJ2-7 | TRBV29-1 | 14 | TGCAGCGTTGTAGACAGGAAGAGCTCCTACGAGCAGTACTTC | CSVVDRKSSYEQYF
- | few | TRBJ2-7 | TRBV7-2 | 12 | TGTGCCAGCAGCTTACAACAGTCAGGGCAGTACTTC | CASSLQQSGQYF
TRBD2 | - | TRBJ2-3 | TRBV7-2 | 14 | TGTGCCAGCAGCGCGGGACTAGGGGGAGATACGCAGTATTTT | CASSAGLGGDTQYF
- | few | TRBJ2-5 | TRBV7-7 | 16 | TGTGCTAGCAGCTTGACTGGGAGTTCAGGGGCGGAGACCCAGTACTTC | CASSLTGSSGAETQYF
- | - | TRBJ1-5 | TRBV29-1 | 12 | TGCAGCGCAGTTAATCCCCCCGAGCCCCAGCATTTT | CSAVNPPEPQHF
TRBD1 | few | TRBJ2-7 | TRBV30 | 13 | TGTGCCGGATCGGGACAGCAAGCCTACGAGCAGTACTTC | CAGSGQQAYEQYF
- | few | TRBJ2-7 | TRBV5-1 | 13 | TGCGCCAGCAGCTTAACAGAGAACTACGAGCAGTACTTC | CASSLTENYEQYF
- | few | TRBJ1-3 | TRBV29-1 | 11 | TGCAGCGTTGTACAGGGAAACACCATATATTTT | CSVVQGNTIYF
TRBD2 | - | TRBJ2-7 | TRBV4-1 | 14 | TGCGCCAGCAGCCAGGGGACTAGGTCCTACGAGCAGTACTTC | CASSQGTRSYEQYF
TRBD1 | - | TRBJ1-1 | TRBV14 | 16 | TGTGCCAGCAGCCAAGGAGGGGACAGGGCCTACACTGAAGCTTTCTTT | CASSQGGDRAYTEAFF
TRBD2 | few | TRBJ2-7 | TRBV9 | 16 | TGTGCCAGCACCGTTGGGGCGGGAGGTGAAACCTACGAGCAGTACTTC | CASTVGAGGETYEQYF
- | - | TRBJ2-3 | TRBV15 | 14 | TGTGCCACCAGCAGAGATCCTGGCACAGATACGCAGTATTTT | CATSRDPGTDTQYF
TRBD2 | - | TRBJ2-2 | TRBV19 | 17 | TGTGCCAGTAGTCCCTGGACTAGCGGGATGAACACCGGGGAGCTGTTTTTT | CASSPWTSGMNTGELFF
- | - | TRBJ1-2 | TRBV6-5 | 15 | TGTGCCAGCAGTTACGGGAGGGGGGCCCACTATGGCTACACCTTC | CASSYGRGAHYGYTF
- | few | TRBJ1-2 | TRBV9 | 13 | TGTGCCAGCAGCGGACGGGGGGTTCTTGGCTACACCTTC | CASSGRGVLGYTF
- | - | TRBJ2-7 | TRBV30 | 12 | TGTGCCGGTGGGAGAAGCTCCTACGAGCAGTACTTC | CAGGRSSYEQYF
TRBD2 | few | TRBJ2-3 | TRBV5-1 | 16 | TGCGCCAGCAGCTTGGGACTAGCGCCCGGCACAGATACGCAGTATTTT | CASSLGLAPGTDTQYF
TRBD1 | - | TRBJ2-3 | TRBV2 | 12 | TGTGCCAGCGGGGACAGGGGGCGTACGCAGTATTTT | CASGDRGRTQYF
- | - | TRBJ2-5 | TRBV7-2 | 15 | TGTGCCAGCAGCTTAGCGAGTACAGGACAAGAGACCCAGTACTTC | CASSLASTGQETQYF
TRBD1 | - | TRBJ2-2 | TRBV7-2 | 16 | TGTGCCAGCAGCACCCCGGGACAGGGGGCGGTCGGGGAGCTGTTTTTT | CASSTPGQGAVGELFF
TRBD1 | - | TRBJ2-7 | TRBV6-1 | 14 | TGTGCCAGCACCAGAATCGACAGGGGCTACGAGCAGTACTTC | CASTRIDRGYEQYF
TRBD1 | - | TRBJ2-2 | TRBV29-1 | 14 | TGCAGCGTTCGCGGACAGGTGAACACCGGGGAGCTGTTTTTT | CSVRGQVNTGELFF
- | - | TRBJ1-2 | TRBV29-1 | 10 | TGCAGCGTTGATAGTAATGGCTACACCTTC | CSVDSNGYTF
TRBD1 | few | TRBJ2-7 | TRBV2 | 14 | TGTGCCGGCGGAATGTGGGACAGGGGAGACGAGCAGTACTTC | CAGGMWDRGDEQYF
TRBD2 | - | TRBJ2-7 | TRBV27 | 15 | TGTGCCAGCGGATCCAGGACTAGCGGGAGGGTCCAGCAGTACTTC | CASGSRTSGRVQQYF
- | few | TRBJ2-1 | TRBV5-4 | 15 | TGTGCCAGCAGCTTGGGTAGCGGAGGTTACAATGAGCAGTTCTTC | CASSLGSGGYNEQFF
- | few | TRBJ2-5 | TRBV9 | 14 | TGTGCCAGCAGCGTAGAAGAGCGGTCCCAGACCCAGTACTTC | CASSVEERSQTQYF